This T cell receptor beta chain came from a study of vaccination effects on CD4 cells after COVID-19. V lost 0 bases to trimming and J lost 5 bases, with 11 bases between them. This CDR3 comprises 14 residues. Germline-derived CDR1 and CDR2 are SGHRS and YFSETQ. Findings of the study overall: Convalescent patients were scarce, and early post-infection timepoints were absent.

Sequencing used immunoSEQ multiplex PCR; TCRdb keeps in-frame clones, though not all of them. The table records some 69,000 clones, approximately 74% of them present only once. Peptide-pool stimulation followed by sequencing identified expanded antigen-specific CD4+ clonotypes in the ViraFEST assay. Investigators separated out CD4+ T cells once approximately 11 days of culture had passed. Testing of the vaccine recipients showed negative nucleocapsid antibodies and no prior SARS-CoV-2 infection. Points on this clone: Its antigen is not known.

This receptor was obtained from a human donor who received a COVID-19 vaccine. The rearrangement joins TRBV5-1 to TRBJ1-1, with D possibly TRBD1 on 5 matching bases. Specimen: CD4+ T cells from PBMCs cultured with HCoV-NL63 spike peptides, collected before COVID-19 vaccination. CDR3 coding DNA: TGCGCCAGCAGCTTGGGGCGGGGGGGGACTGAAGCTTTCTTT. Residues: CASSLGRGGTEAFF. Looking up the rest from reference TRBV5-1 and TRBJ1-1 gives the full variable domain: KAGVTQTPRYLIKTRGQQVTLSCSPISGHRSVSWYQQTPGQGLQFLFEYFSETQRNKGNFPGRFSGRQFSNSRSEMNVSTLELGDSALYLCASSLGRGGTEAFFGQGTRLTVV.